The sequence of this TCR beta chain was determined in a study of regulatory T cells in long-lasting Graves disease. Regarding time point: newly diagnosed GD, antithyroid drugs for less than 3 months. After RNA was extracted from PBMCs, the TCR library was made from it. Concerning this clonotype: Antigen specificity is unknown.

The length of the CDR3 is 16 residues. The germline CDR1 and CDR2 sequences are SGHVS and FQNEAQ. The V gene end was trimmed by 1 base and the J gene end by 4 bases; junction bases not matched to a gene: 6. Overall study findings and caveats: Authors noted too few samples as a limitation.

Construction of TCR beta libraries relied on iRepertoire HTBI primers and on Arm-PCR targeting CDR3 regions. TCRdb reanalysed the multiplex PCR reads using MiXCR and keeps one entry per CDR3 protein. This sample has about half a million distinct CDR3 sequences; around 12% occur once, and the top ten carry more than 8%. These data also formed part of another study, on T cells in Graves' hyperthyroidism and ophthalmopathy. From that study: Recently diagnosed hyperthyroidism of less than 2 months' duration affected patients aged 18 to 65.

The V gene is TRBV7-8, the J gene TRBJ1-5; TRBD1 aligns across 8 bases. This clonotype was obtained from a woman in her 30s with Graves disease. Source: peripheral blood mononuclear cells (PBMCs), taken at new diagnosis, from a patient treated with antithyroid drugs. The CDR3 region has the DNA TGTGCCAGCAGCTTAGAGGGGGACAGGTTTAATCAGCCCCAGCATTTT. Amino acid sequence: CASSLEGDRFNQPQHF.